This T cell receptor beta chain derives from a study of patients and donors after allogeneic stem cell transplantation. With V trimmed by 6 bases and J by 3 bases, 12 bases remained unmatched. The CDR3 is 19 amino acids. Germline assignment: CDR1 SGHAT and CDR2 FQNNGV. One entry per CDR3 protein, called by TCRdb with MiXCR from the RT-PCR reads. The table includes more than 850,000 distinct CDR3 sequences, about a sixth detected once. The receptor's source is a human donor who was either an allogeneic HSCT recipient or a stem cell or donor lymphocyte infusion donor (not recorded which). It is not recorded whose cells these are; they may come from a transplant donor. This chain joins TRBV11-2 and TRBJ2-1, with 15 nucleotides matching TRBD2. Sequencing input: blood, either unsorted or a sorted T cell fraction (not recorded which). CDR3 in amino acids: CASSQDGTSGRTSYNEQFF. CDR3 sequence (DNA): TGTGCCAGCAGTCAAGACGGGACTAGCGGGAGGACCAGCTACAATGAGCAGTTCTTC.